This is a list of T cell receptor beta chains from one sample in a study of CD8 T cells in Susac syndrome. From the immunoSEQ multiplex PCR reads, TCRdb called clonotypes with MiXCR, one entry per CDR3 protein. The data hold 150,000 to 200,000 distinct CDR3 sequences, with roughly 94% observed a single time. Material: CD4+ T cells from PBMCs. Receptors were obtained from a human donor with Susac syndrome. Both conserved end residues are part of each CDR3. D genes are given only for firm matches. Some rows mark clone size as missing; the rest say once, few, many or name a class of expanded clone.

j_gene,v_gene,abundance,d_gene,CDR3aa,CDR3nt
TRBJ2-3,TRBV13,once,-,CASSRDRAVAGLQYF,TGTGCCAGCAGCCGGGACAGGGCAGTAGCGGGGTTGCAGTATTTT
TRBJ2-6,TRBV15,-,TRBD1,CATSRDRAGANVLTF,TGTGCCACCAGCCGGGACAGGGCTGGGGCCAACGTCCTGACTTTC
TRBJ2-1,TRBV5-1,-,-,CASSLDAIVLNEQFF,TGCGCCAGCAGCTTGGATGCGATAGTATTGAATGAGCAGTTCTTC
TRBJ1-5,TRBV6-1,-,-,CASTSRTGGNNQPQHF,TGTGCCAGCACCTCTAGGACGGGGGGGAACAATCAGCCCCAGCATTTT
TRBJ2-7,TRBV23-1,-,-,CASSQSAGQINEQYF,TGCGCCAGCAGTCAATCGGCGGGACAGATCAACGAGCAGTACTTC
TRBJ2-3,TRBV12-3/TRBV12-4,-,-,CASSFGASTDTQYF,TGTGCCAGCAGTTTTGGGGCTAGCACAGATACGCAGTATTTT
TRBJ2-1,TRBV2,-,-,CASSEALQEISYNEQFF,TGTGCCAGCAGTGAAGCGCTTCAGGAAATATCCTACAATGAGCAGTTCTTC
TRBJ1-6,TRBV14,-,-,CASSPDPRSPLHF,TGTGCCAGCAGCCCTGATCCGCGTTCACCCCTCCACTTT
TRBJ1-1,TRBV6-5,-,TRBD1,CASSNRQGQGDTEAFF,TGTGCCAGCAGTAACCGACAGGGTCAGGGGGACACTGAAGCTTTCTTT
TRBJ1-2,TRBV7-8,-,-,CASSLAGSNYGYTF,TGTGCCAGCAGCTTAGCAGGCTCTAACTATGGCTACACCTTC
TRBJ1-4,TRBV4-1,few,-,CASSQTAGNEKLFF,TGCGCCAGCAGCCAAACCGCAGGGAATGAAAAACTGTTTTTT
TRBJ2-1,TRBV7-3,-,-,CASGRGPGDNEQFF,TGTGCCAGCGGACGGGGGCCTGGTGACAATGAGCAGTTCTTC
TRBJ2-7,TRBV7-3,-,-,CASSHGPHYEQYF,TGTGCCAGCAGCCATGGCCCGCACTACGAGCAGTACTTC
TRBJ1-2,TRBV5-1,-,-,CASSLVTGLNYGYTF,TGCGCCAGCAGCTTGGTGACAGGCCTCAACTATGGCTACACCTTC
TRBJ2-1,TRBV12-3/TRBV12-4,-,-,CASSLVGMGPNEQFF,TGTGCCAGCAGTTTGGTGGGGATGGGACCCAATGAGCAGTTCTTC
TRBJ1-6,TRBV19,-,-,CASSVDKTRFLHF,TGTGCCAGTAGTGTGGACAAGACCCGGTTTCTCCACTTT
TRBJ2-3,TRBV29-1,-,-,CSVTVGPTDTQYF,TGCAGCGTTACCGTAGGACCCACAGATACGCAGTATTTT
TRBJ1-2,TRBV7-3,-,TRBD1,CASSLRQGNGYTF,TGTGCCAGCAGCTTACGACAGGGGAATGGCTACACCTTC
TRBJ2-3,TRBV5-4,once,TRBD2,CASSLNVRRGGGTDTQYF,TGTGCCAGCAGCTTGAATGTCCGGCGCGGGGGGGGCACAGATACGCAGTATTTT
TRBJ2-7,TRBV6-6,-,-,CASSYESNGPYEQYF,TGTGCCAGCAGTTACGAGTCTAACGGCCCCTACGAGCAGTACTTC
TRBJ2-5,TRBV10-3,-,-,CATQGMRETQYF,TGTGCCACGCAGGGGATGAGGGAGACCCAGTACTTC
TRBJ1-2,TRBV20-1,-,-,CSAREQYGYTF,TGCAGTGCTAGAGAACAATATGGCTACACCTTC
TRBJ1-1,TRBV5-4,-,TRBD1,CASSQDRVGSTEAFF,TGTGCCAGCAGCCAAGACAGGGTGGGGTCCACTGAAGCTTTCTTT
TRBJ2-7,TRBV6-5,-,TRBD2,CASNPAGGSSYEQYF,TGTGCCAGCAATCCCGCGGGGGGGAGCTCCTACGAGCAGTACTTC
TRBJ2-1,TRBV20-1,once,TRBD2,CSARVLQRGEFNEQFF,TGCAGTGCTAGAGTACTACAGCGGGGGGAGTTCAATGAGCAGTTCTTC
TRBJ1-2,TRBV29-1,-,-,CSVGAGAGYTF,TGCAGCGTTGGGGCTGGGGCTGGCTACACCTTC
TRBJ2-3,TRBV5-1,-,-,CASSPRGADTQYF,TGCGCCAGCAGCCCGCGAGGGGCAGATACGCAGTATTTT
TRBJ1-6,TRBV2,-,-,CASKPGRENSPLHF,TGTGCCAGCAAACCGGGACGGGAAAATTCACCCCTCCACTTT
TRBJ2-2,TRBV20-1,-,-,CSARREVGELFF,TGCAGTGCTAGAAGGGAAGTCGGGGAGCTGTTTTTT
TRBJ2-1,TRBV14,-,-,CASSQGWSYNEQFF,TGTGCCAGCAGCCAAGGTTGGTCCTACAATGAGCAGTTCTTC
TRBJ2-3,TRBV9,once,-,CASSVQPHTDTQYF,TGTGCCAGCAGCGTACAGCCACACACAGATACGCAGTATTTT
TRBJ2-7,TRBV18,-,TRBD1,CASSPPGQGNQEQYF,TGTGCCAGCTCACCACCTGGACAGGGTAATCAGGAGCAGTACTTC
TRBJ2-2,TRBV3-1,-,-,CASSQGGGELFF,TGTGCCAGCAGCCAGGGAGGCGGGGAGCTGTTTTTT
TRBJ2-5,TRBV19,once,-,CASSPSGTEETQYF,TGTGCCAGTAGTCCCTCCGGGACGGAAGAGACCCAGTACTTC
TRBJ2-5,TRBV18,-,-,CASSPFGPPQETQYF,TGTGCCAGCTCACCTTTTGGGCCTCCGCAAGAGACCCAGTACTTC
TRBJ2-7,TRBV7-9,-,-,CASSFKPYEQYF,TGTGCCAGCAGCTTTAAGCCCTACGAGCAGTACTTC
TRBJ2-7,TRBV10-3,few,-,CAISESTPYEQYF,TGTGCCATCAGTGAGTCGACTCCTTACGAGCAGTACTTC
TRBJ1-5,TRBV15,-,-,CATSRVLGQPQHF,TGTGCCACCAGCAGAGTATTGGGTCAGCCCCAGCATTTT
TRBJ1-5,TRBV9,-,TRBD1,CASSLTGDDSNQPQHF,TGTGCCAGCAGCTTGACAGGGGACGATAGCAATCAGCCCCAGCATTTT
TRBJ1-1,TRBV4-3,-,-,CASSQTVNTEAFF,TGCGCCAGCAGCCAGACCGTGAACACTGAAGCTTTCTTT